These 7 T cell receptor beta chains share one sample of origin, sequenced in a study of T cells expressing NK-cell markers. TCRdb reanalyzed the 5' RACE reads and collapses them to one entry per CDR3 protein, without DNA. With 400,000 or so distinct CDR3 sequences in the sample, the ten largest clones hold about 10%. The sample comprised blood T cells: a sorted CD56 or NKG2C T cell subset, CD4+ or CD8+ T cells, or bulk PBMC T cells (not recorded which). These receptors all come from a woman aged 45-65 years in good health.

CDR3 amino acids: CASSAGSGLGLYNEQFF. V and J are TRBV11-2 and TRBJ2-1; TCRdb proposes TRBD1, but this gene call is untestable without DNA. The CDR3 sequence is 17 residues long. Germline values: CDR1 SGHAT, CDR2 FQNNGV.

The chain links TRBV11-2 to TRBJ2-1; TCRdb lists TRBD2, though no DNA is available to test this call. This CDR3 contains 15 residues. The germline V gene has CDR1 SGHAT and CDR2 FQNNGV. The CDR3 is CASSRGLAAIVEQFF.

V is TRBV7-9 and J is TRBJ1-2; TCRdb selects TRBD1, and the lack of DNA leaves this call unchecked. Germline CDR1 is SEHNR and CDR2 is FQNEAQ (reference sequence). This CDR3 spans 13 amino acids. CDR3 sequence reads: CASSEQGAYGYTF. The full variable domain, rest sourced from reference TRBV7-9 and TRBJ1-2, is DTGVSQNPRHKITKRGQNVTFRCDPISEHNRLYWYRQTLGQGPEFLTYFQNEAQLEKSRLLSDRFSAERPKGSFSTLEIQRTEQGDSAMYLCASSEQGAYGYTFGSGTRLTVV.

The chain combines TRBV12-3 or TRBV12-4 with TRBJ1-5; with no DNA, the TCRdb D assignment of TRBD1 cannot be verified. The CDR3 runs 15 residues. CDR3 amino acids: CASSNPTGLNQPQHF.

The chain recombines TRBV12-3 or TRBV12-4 with TRBJ1-4; TCRdb's D call, TRBD1, is unchecked because there is no DNA. This CDR3 spans 17 amino acids. Here the CDR3 reads CASSFGGRASLNEKLFF.

The V call is TRBV19, the J call TRBJ2-1. Germline loops: CDR1 LNHDA, CDR2 SQIVND (reference sequence). The CDR3 runs 13 residues. CDR3 sequence: CASSTSSYNEQFF.

The V gene is TRBV12-3 or TRBV12-4, the J gene TRBJ2-1; TCRdb's D call of TRBD2 is untestable without DNA. CDR3 length: 15 residues. CDR3 protein: CASSPSAGFSAEQFF.